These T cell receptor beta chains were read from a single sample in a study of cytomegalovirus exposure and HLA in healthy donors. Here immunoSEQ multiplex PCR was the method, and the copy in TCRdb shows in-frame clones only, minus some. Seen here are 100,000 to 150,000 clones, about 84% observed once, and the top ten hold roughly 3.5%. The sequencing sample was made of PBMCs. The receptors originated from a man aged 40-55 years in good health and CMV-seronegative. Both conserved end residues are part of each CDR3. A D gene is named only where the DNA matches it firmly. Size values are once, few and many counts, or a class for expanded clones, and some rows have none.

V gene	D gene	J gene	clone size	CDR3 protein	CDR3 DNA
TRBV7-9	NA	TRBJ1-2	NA	CASSPVGVIAGYTF	TGTGCCAGCAGCCCGGTCGGGGTAATAGCTGGCTACACCTTC
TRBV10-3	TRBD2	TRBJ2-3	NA	CAISAGTSGGGPDTQYF	TGTGCCATCAGTGCAGGGACTAGCGGGGGGGGTCCAGATACGCAGTATTTT
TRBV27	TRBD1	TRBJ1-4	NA	CASSGTGGASTNEKLFF	TGTGCCAGCAGTGGGACAGGGGGAGCTTCAACTAATGAAAAACTGTTTTTT
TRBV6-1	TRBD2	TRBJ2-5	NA	CASSEVRLAGGGETQYF	TGTGCCAGCAGTGAAGTTAGACTAGCGGGGGGTGGCGAGACCCAGTACTTC
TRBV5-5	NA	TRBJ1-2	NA	CASSTGTSSGYGYTF	TGTGCCAGCAGCACCGGGACATCTTCAGGCTATGGCTACACCTTC
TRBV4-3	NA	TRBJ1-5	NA	CASSQDVRYQPQHF	TGCGCCAGCAGCCAAGATGTCAGGTATCAGCCCCAGCATTTT
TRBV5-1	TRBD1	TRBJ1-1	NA	CASSSLPGQGKNTEAFF	TGCGCCAGCAGCTCCTTGCCCGGACAGGGTAAGAACACTGAAGCTTTCTTT
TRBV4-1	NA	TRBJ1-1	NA	CASSPRGGNKRGTNTEAFF	TGCGCCAGCAGCCCCCGGGGGGGAAATAAACGGGGGACGAACACTGAAGCTTTCTTT
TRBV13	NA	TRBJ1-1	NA	CASSLNRVGTEAFF	TGTGCCAGCAGCTTAAACAGGGTAGGCACTGAAGCTTTCTTT
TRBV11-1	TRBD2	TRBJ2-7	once	CASSRASGVGEQYF	TGTGCCAGCAGTCGGGCTAGCGGGGTAGGCGAGCAGTACTTC
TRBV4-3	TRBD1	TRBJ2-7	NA	CASSQDRQGFYEQYF	TGCGCCAGCAGCCAAGACCGACAGGGTTTCTACGAGCAGTACTTC
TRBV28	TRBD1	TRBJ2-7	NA	CASSLTGQGSCQYF	TGTGCCAGCAGTTTGACTGGACAGGGGAGTTGTCAGTACTTC
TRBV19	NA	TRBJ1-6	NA	CASRRGAFGSPLHF	TGTGCCAGTAGGCGGGGGGCATTTGGTTCACCCCTCCACTTT
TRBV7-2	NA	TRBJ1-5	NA	CASSLAQSGTWGNQPQHF	TGTGCCAGCAGCTTAGCCCAAAGCGGTACTTGGGGCAATCAGCCCCAGCATTTT
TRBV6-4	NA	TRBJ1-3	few	CASSDSVNSGNTIYF	TGTGCCAGCAGTGACTCAGTCAACTCAGGAAACACCATATATTTT
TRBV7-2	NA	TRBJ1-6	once	CASSLASGTLNSPLHF	TGTGCCAGCAGCTTAGCCTCCGGGACTTTAAATTCACCCCTCCACTTT